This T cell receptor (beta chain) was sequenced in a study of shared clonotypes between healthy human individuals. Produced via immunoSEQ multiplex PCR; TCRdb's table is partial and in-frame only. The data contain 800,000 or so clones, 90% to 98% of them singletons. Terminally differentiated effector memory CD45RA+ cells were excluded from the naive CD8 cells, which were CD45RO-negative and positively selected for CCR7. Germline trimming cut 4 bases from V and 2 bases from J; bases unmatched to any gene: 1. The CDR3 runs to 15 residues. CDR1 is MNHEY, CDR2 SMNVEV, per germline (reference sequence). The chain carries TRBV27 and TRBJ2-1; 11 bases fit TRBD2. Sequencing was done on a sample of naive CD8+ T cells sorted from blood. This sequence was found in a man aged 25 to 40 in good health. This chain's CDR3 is CASSSSGRPYNEQFF. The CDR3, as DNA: TGTGCCAGCAGTTCTAGCGGGAGGCCCTACAATGAGCAGTTCTTC.